This TCR beta chain was identified during a study of T-cell reconstitution after alpha-beta-depleted transplantation in children. Trimming left V 1 base short and J 1 base short, with 8 bases between. The CDR3 contains 15 residues. Germline V gene data show CDR1 as SGHKS and CDR2 as YYEKEE (reference sequence). Study results and caveats: One year after transplant, T-cell counts and diversity came mostly from newly produced T cells.

In this sample, this clonotype turned up many times. The antigen is not known. Unique molecular identifiers were used in preparing the TCRbeta library. TCRdb fed the PCR reads into MiXCR, producing one record per CDR3 protein. The sample lists approximately 170,000 distinct CDR3 sequences; 11% were seen once. The sequencing here drew on PBMCs, taken before TCRalphabeta/CD19-depleted stem cell transplant. This receptor was identified in a boy aged 2 to 9 with acute myeloid leukemia, due to receive a stem cell transplant. The chain joins TRBV5-5 to TRBJ2-2; tentative D call: TRBD1 (5 bases). In nucleotides, the CDR3 is TGTGCCAGCAGCTTGCGAACAGGGAACACCGGGGAGCTGTTTTTT. It is translated as CASSLRTGNTGELFF.